These 9 T cell receptor beta chains came from one sample sequenced in a study of cytomegalovirus exposure and HLA in healthy donors. Use of 60 Vbeta and 13 Jbeta primers characterized the PCR. The protocol was immunoSEQ multiplex PCR, while the TCRdb copy is restricted to in-frame clones and leaves out a portion. Found here are 150,000 to 200,000 clones, 75% to 90% of them singletons; the top ten hold approximately 2%. Sequenced material: PBMCs. These receptors originate from a human donor in good health.

Here the CDR3 DNA reads TGTGCCAGCAGCTTTGGCTTCTACAATGAGCAGTTCTTC. Translating it yields CASSFGFYNEQFF. The genes are TRBV11-3 and TRBJ2-1; no firm D call. Per the germline V gene, CDR1 is SGHNT and CDR2 is YENEEA. The CDR3 sequence is 13 residues long. The germline V and J ends were trimmed by 3 bases and 3 bases, with 6 bases remaining between them.

The chain has TRBV29-1 and TRBJ2-5, with D perhaps TRBD1 (7 bases). The DNA matches TRBJ2-7 better at its end, which makes the J call doubtful. The length of the CDR3 is 13 residues. Germline V gene data show CDR1 as SQVTM and CDR2 as ANQGSEA. Here the CDR3 reads CSVDGQGGYEQYF. CDR3 coding DNA: TGCAGCGTTGATGGCCAGGGGGGCTACGAGCAGTACTTC.

The rearrangement joins TRBV7-9 to TRBJ2-1; 11 bases agree with TRBD1. CDR1 is SEHNR and CDR2 is FQNEAQ in the germline V gene (reference sequence). The CDR3 is made up of 16 amino acids. The trim removed 5 bases at V and 6 bases at J, leaving 9 bases unmatched. The CDR3 region is CASSPSGQGVSNEQFF. The CDR3 DNA is TGTGCCAGCAGCCCGTCGGGACAGGGGGTCTCCAATGAGCAGTTCTTC.

The CDR3 sequence is CASSPGAATNEKLFF. CDR3 sequence (DNA): TGTGCCAGTAGCCCAGGTGCTGCAACTAATGAAAAACTGTTTTTT. V usage is TRBV19 and J usage is TRBJ1-4, with D hard to call. V lost 6 bases, J lost 0 bases, and 11 bases lay in between. This CDR3 is 15 amino acids long. CDR1 LNHDA and CDR2 SQIVND come from the germline V gene (reference sequence).

V is TRBV10-3 and J is TRBJ2-2; D perhaps matches TRBD1 (6 bases). CDR3 length: 16 residues. Trimming cost V 2 bases and J 2 bases, with 12 bases left between them. Germline values: CDR1 ENHRY, CDR2 SYGVKD. The CDR3 DNA follows: TGTGCCATCAGTGAGAGGTCGGACAGAAACACCGGGGAGCTGTTTTTT. It encodes CAISERSDRNTGELFF.

This clone was observed a few times. The rearrangement uses TRBV4-3 and TRBJ1-1; 7 bases align to TRBD1. Germline CDR1 and CDR2: LGHNA and YSLEER. The CDR3 consists of 13 residues. The ends lost 7 bases at V and 3 bases at J; junction bases unmatched: 5. The CDR3 bases are TGCGCCAGCACTAGACAGGGACACACTGAAGCTTTCTTT. Its translation: CASTRQGHTEAFF.

The chain recombines TRBV4-2 with TRBJ2-2, with 10 bases matching TRBD2. The CDR3 consists of 18 residues. CDR1 is LGHNA, CDR2 YNFKEQ, per germline. With 1 base clipped from V and 4 bases from J, the junction kept 9 bases outside the gene matches. In nucleotides, the CDR3 is TGTGCCAGCAGCCAAGGGGGCAGCGGGGGGGCTGTCACCGGGGAGCTGTTTTTT. Protein: CASSQGGSGGAVTGELFF.

This clone qualifies as medium-sized. The J gene is TRBJ2-3, the V gene TRBV13; TRBD2 is a possible D gene (5 bases). This CDR3 region has 15 residues. From germline, CDR1 is PRHDT and CDR2 FYEKMQ (reference sequence). Trimming shortened V by 5 bases and J by 0 bases, and 12 bases separated the two germline ends. This CDR3 is CASSVELASTDTQYF. The CDR3 DNA reads TGTGCCAGCAGCGTGGAGCTAGCTAGCACAGATACGCAGTATTTT.

The chain uses TRBV7-2 and TRBJ2-7; TRBD2 matches 9 bases. J was trimmed by 3 bases and V by 5 bases; bases with no gene match: 8. Germline lookup yields CDR1 SGHTA and CDR2 FQGNSA. The CDR3 loop spans 15 amino acids. The CDR3 region is CASSPLSGGIYEQYF. CDR3 nucleotides: TGTGCCAGCAGCCCCCTCAGCGGGGGGATCTACGAGCAGTACTTC. The whole variable domain, filled in from reference TRBV7-2 and TRBJ2-7, reads GAGVSQSPSNKVTEKGKDVELRCDPISGHTALYWYRQSLGQGLEFLIYFQGNSAPDKSGLPSDRFSAERTGGSVSTLTIQRTQQEDSAVYLCASSPLSGGIYEQYFGPGTRLTVT.